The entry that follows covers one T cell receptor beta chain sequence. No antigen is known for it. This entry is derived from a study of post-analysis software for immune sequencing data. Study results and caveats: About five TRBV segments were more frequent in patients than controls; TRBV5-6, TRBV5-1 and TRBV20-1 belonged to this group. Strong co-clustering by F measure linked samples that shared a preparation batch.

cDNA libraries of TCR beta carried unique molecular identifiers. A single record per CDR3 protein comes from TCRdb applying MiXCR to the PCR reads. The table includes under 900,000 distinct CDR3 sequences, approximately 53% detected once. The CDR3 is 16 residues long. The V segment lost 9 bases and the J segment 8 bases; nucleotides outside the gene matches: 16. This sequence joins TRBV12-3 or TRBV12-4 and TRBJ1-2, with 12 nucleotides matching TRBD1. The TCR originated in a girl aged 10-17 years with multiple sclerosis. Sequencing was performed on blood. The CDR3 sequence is CASQTGTGGVSKGYTF. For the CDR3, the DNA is TGTGCCAGTCAAACCGGGACAGGGGGCGTCTCAAAGGGCTACACCTTC.